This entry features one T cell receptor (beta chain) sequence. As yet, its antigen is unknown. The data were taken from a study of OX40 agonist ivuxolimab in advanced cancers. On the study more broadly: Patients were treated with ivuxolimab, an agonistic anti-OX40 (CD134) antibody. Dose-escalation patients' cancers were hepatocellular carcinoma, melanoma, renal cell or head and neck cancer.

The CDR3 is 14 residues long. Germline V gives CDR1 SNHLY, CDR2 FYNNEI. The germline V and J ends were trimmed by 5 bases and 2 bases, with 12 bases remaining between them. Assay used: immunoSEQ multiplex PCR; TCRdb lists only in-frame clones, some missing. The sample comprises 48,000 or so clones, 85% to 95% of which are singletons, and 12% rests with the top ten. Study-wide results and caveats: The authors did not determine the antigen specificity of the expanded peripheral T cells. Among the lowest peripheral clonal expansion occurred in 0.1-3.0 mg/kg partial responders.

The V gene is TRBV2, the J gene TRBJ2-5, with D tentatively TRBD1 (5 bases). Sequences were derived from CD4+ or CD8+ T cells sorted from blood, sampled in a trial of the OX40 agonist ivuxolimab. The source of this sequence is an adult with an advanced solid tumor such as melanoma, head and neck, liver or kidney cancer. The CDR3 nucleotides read TGTGCCAGCAGTATGACAGAGGCGCAAGAGACCCAGTACTTC. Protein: CASSMTEAQETQYF. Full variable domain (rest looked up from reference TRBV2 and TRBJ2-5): EPEVTQTPSHQVTQMGQEVILRCVPISNHLYFYWYRQILGQKVEFLVSFYNNEISEKSEIFDDQFSVERPDGSNFTLKIRSTKLEDSAMYFCASSMTEAQETQYFGPGTRLLVL.